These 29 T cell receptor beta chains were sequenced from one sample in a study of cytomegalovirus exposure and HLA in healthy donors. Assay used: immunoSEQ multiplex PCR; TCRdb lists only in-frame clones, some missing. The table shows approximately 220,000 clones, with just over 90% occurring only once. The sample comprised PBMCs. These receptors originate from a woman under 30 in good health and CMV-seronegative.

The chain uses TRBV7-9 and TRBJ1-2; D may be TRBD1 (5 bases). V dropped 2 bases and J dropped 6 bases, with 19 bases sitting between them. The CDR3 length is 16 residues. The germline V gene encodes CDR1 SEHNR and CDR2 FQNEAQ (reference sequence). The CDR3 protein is CASSLSAILGVNGYTF. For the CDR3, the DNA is TGTGCCAGCAGCTTATCGGCCATTTTAGGGGTCAATGGCTACACCTTC.

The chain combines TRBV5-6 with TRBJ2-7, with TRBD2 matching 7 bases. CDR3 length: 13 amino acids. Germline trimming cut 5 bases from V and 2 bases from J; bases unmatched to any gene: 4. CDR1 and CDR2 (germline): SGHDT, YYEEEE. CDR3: CASRTSIPYEQYF. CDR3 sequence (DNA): TGTGCCAGCAGGACTAGCATCCCCTACGAGCAGTACTTC.

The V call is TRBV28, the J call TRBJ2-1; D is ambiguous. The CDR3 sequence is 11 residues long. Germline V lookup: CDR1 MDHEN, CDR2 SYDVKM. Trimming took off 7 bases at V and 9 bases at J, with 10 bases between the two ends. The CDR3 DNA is TGTGCCAGCACCACCATAGCTGAGCAGTTCTTC. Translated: CASTTIAEQFF.

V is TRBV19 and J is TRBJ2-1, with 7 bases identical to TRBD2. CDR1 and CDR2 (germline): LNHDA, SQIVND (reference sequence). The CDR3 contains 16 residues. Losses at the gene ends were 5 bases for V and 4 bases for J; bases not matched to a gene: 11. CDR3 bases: TGTGCCAGTAGTCCCACTAGCGCCCGAAGGTACAATGAGCAGTTCTTC. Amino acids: CASSPTSARRYNEQFF. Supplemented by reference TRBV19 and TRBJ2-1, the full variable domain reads DGGITQSPKYLFRKEGQNVTLSCEQNLNHDAMYWYRQDPGQGLRLIYYSQIVNDFQKGDIAEGYSVSREKKESFPLTVTSAQKNPTAFYLCASSPTSARRYNEQFFGPGTRLTVL.

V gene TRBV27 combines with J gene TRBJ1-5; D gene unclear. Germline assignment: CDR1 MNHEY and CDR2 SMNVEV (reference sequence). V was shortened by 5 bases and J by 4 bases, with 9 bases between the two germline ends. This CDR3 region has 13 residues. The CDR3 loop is CASSGVANQPQHF. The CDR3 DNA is TGTGCCAGCAGTGGCGTAGCAAATCAGCCCCAGCATTTT.

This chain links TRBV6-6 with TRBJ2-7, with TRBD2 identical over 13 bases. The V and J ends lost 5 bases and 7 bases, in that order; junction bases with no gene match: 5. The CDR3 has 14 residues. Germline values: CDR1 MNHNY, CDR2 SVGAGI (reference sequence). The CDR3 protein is CASSPGLAGLEQYF. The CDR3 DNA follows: TGTGCCAGCAGTCCGGGACTAGCGGGGCTTGAGCAGTACTTC.

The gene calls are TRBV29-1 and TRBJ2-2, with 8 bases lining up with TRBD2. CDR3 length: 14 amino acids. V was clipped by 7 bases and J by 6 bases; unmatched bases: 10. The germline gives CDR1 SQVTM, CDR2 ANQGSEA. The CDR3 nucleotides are TGCAGCGCCGGTCGGGGGGGGAGCCCCGGGGAGCTGTTTTTT. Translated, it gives CSAGRGGSPGELFF.

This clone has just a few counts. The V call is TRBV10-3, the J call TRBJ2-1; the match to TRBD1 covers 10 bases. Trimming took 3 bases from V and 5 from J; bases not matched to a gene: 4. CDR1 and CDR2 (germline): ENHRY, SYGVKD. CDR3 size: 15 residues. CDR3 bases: TGTGCCATCAGTGAAGGGACAGGGGCCAACAATGAGCAGTTCTTC. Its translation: CAISEGTGANNEQFF.

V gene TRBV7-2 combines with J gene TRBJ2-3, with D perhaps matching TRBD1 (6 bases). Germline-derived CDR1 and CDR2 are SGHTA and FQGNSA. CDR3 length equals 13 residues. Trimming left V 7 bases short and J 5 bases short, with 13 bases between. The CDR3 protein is CASILDRLDTQYF. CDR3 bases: TGTGCCAGCATCCTGGACAGATTAGATACGCAGTATTTT.

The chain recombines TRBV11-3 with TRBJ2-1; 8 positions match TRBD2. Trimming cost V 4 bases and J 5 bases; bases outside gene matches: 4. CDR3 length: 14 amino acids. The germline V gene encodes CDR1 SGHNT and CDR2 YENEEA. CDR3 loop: CASSWTSRDNEQFF. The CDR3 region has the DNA TGTGCCAGCAGCTGGACTAGCAGGGACAATGAGCAGTTCTTC.

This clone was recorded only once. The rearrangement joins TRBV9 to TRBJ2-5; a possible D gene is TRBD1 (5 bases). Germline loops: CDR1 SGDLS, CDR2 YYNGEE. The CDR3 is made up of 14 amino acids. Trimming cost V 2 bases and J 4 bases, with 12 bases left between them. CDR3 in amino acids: CASSVFQGGETQYF. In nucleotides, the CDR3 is TGTGCCAGCAGCGTCTTCCAGGGTGGAGAGACCCAGTACTTC.

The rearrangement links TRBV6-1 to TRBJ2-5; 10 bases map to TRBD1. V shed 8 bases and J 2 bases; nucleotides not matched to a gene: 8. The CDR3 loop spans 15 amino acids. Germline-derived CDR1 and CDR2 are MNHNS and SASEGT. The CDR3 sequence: CASGGQGIIQETQYF. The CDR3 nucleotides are TGTGCCAGCGGGGGACAGGGGATCATACAAGAGACCCAGTACTTC.

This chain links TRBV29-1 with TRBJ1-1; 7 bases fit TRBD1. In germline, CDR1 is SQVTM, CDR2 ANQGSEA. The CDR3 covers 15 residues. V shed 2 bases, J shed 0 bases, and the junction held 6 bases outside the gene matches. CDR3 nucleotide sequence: TGCAGCGTTGAAAATCCAGGGGGGCTGAACACTGAAGCTTTCTTT. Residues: CSVENPGGLNTEAFF.

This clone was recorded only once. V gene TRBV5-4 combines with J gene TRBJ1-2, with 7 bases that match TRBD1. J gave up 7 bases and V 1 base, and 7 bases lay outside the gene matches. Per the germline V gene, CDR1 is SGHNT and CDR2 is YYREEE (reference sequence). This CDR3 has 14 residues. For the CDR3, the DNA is TGTGCCAGCAGCTTGAAGGGGGCGAATCTTGGCTACACCTTC. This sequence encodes CASSLKGANLGYTF.

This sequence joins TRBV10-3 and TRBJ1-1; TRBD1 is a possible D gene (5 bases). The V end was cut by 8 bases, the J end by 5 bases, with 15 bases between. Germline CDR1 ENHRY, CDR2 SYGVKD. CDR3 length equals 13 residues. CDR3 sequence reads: CAIRLGLGTEAFF. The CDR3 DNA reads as TGTGCCATCCGCCTGGGGCTCGGGACTGAAGCTTTCTTT.

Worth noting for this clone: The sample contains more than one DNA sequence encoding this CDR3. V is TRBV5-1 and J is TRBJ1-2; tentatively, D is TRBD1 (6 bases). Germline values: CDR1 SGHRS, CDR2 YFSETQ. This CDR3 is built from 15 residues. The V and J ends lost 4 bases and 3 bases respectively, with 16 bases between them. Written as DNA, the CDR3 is TGCGCCAGCAGCCCCGGAACAGGGATCGACTATGGCTACACCTTC. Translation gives CASSPGTGIDYGYTF.

As DNA, the CDR3 is TGTGCCAGCAGCTTGCAGGGTCCTGGGGACGAGCAGTACTTC. Translating it yields CASSLQGPGDEQYF. The chain links TRBV7-3 to TRBJ2-7; a weak D match, TRBD1 (5 bases). Trimming left V 3 bases short and J 5 bases short, with 14 bases between. Germline V gene data show CDR1 as SGHTA and CDR2 as FQGTGA. The CDR3 extends over 14 amino acids.

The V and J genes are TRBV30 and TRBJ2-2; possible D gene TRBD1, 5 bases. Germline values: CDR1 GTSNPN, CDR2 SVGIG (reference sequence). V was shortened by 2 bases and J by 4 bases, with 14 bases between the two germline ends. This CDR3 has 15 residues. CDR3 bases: TGTGCCTGGAGTCGGAAAGAGCAGGGCACCGGGGAGCTGTTTTTT. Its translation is CAWSRKEQGTGELFF. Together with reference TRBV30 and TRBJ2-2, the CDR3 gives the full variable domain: SQTIHQWPATLVQPVGSPLSLECTVEGTSNPNLYWYRQAAGRGLQLLFYSVGIGQISSEVPQNLSASRPQDRQFILSSKKLLLSDSGFYLCAWSRKEQGTGELFFGEGSRLTVL.

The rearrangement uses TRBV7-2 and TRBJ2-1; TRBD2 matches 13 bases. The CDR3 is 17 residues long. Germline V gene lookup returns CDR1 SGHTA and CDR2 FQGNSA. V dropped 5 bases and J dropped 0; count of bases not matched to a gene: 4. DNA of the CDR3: TGTGCCAGCAGCGCCCGGACTAGCGGGAGCTCCTACAATGAGCAGTTCTTC. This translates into CASSARTSGSSYNEQFF.

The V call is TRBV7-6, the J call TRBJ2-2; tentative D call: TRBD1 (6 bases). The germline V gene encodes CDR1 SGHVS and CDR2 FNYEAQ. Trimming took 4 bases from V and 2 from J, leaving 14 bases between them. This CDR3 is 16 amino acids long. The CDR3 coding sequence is TGTGCCAGCAGCTCGACGACAGGTCAAAACACCGGGGAGCTGTTTTTT. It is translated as CASSSTTGQNTGELFF.

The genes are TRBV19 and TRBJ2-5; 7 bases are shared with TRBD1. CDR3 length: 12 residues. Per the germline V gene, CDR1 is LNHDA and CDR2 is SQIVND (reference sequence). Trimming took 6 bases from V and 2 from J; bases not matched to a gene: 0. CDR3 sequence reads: CASRDRQETQYF. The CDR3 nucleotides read TGTGCCAGTAGGGACAGGCAAGAGACCCAGTACTTC.

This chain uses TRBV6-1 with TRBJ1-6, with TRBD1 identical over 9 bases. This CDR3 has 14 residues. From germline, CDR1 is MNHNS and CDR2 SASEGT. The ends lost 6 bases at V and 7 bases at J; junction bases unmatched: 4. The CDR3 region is CASSGGTGNSPLHF. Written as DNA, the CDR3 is TGTGCCAGCAGCGGTGGGACAGGGAATTCACCCCTCCACTTT.

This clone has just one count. The CDR3 coding sequence is TGTGCCTCAGGACAGAATAGCAATCAGCCCCAGCATTTT. Protein sequence: CASGQNSNQPQHF. The chain links TRBV10-3 to TRBJ1-5; tentative D call: TRBD1 (6 bases). Between the trimmed V and J ends, which lost 11 bases and 0 bases, there was a span of 11 bases. The CDR3 totals 13 residues. Germline CDR1 reads ENHRY; CDR2 reads SYGVKD.

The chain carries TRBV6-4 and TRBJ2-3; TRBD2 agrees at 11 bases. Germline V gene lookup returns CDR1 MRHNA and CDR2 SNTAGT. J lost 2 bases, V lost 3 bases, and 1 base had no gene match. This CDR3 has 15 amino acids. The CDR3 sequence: CASSELAGATDTQYF. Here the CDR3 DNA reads TGTGCCAGCAGTGAACTAGCGGGAGCCACAGATACGCAGTATTTT.

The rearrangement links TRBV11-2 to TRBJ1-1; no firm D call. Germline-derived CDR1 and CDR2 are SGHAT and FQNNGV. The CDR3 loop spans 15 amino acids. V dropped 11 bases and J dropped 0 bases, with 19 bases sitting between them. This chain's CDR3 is CAGRRGPAMNTEAFF. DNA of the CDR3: TGTGCCGGCCGCCGAGGTCCGGCCATGAACACTGAAGCTTTCTTT.

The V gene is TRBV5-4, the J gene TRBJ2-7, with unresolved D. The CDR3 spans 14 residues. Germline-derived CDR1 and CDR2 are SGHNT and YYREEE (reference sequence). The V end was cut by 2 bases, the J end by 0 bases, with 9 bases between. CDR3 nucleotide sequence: TGTGCCAGCAGCTTAGCACTCGACTCCTACGAGCAGTACTTC. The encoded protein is CASSLALDSYEQYF.

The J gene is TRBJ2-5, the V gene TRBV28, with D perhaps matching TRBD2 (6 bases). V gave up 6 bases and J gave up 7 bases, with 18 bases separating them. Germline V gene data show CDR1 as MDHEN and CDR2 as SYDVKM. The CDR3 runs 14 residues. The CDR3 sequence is CASSWGRLDGTQYF. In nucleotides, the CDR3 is TGTGCCAGCAGCTGGGGAAGACTAGACGGGACCCAGTACTTC.

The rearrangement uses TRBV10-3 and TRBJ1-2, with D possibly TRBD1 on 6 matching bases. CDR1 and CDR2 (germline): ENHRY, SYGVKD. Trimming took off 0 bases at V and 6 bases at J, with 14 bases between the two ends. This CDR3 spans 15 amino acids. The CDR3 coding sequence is TGTGCCATCAGTGAGTCCGGGACACCCGTGGATGGCTACACCTTC. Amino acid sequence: CAISESGTPVDGYTF.

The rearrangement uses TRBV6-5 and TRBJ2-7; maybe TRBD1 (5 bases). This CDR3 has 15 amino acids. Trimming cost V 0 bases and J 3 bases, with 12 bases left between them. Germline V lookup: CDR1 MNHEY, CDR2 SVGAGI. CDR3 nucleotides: TGTGCCAGCAGTTACTCGTCCAGGGTAGGCTACGAGCAGTACTTC. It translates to CASSYSSRVGYEQYF.